Listed here is a single T cell receptor (beta chain). In this sample, this clone turned up a few times. Its antigen is unknown. No quality values exist for individual bases; no much larger clone is one base distant. The CDR3 spans 13 residues, from the cysteine through the phenylalanine. CDR3 DNA is the only sequence kept; it has 39 bases, read in frame from the first base. The germline V gene (reference sequence) provides CDR1 SEHNR and CDR2 FQNEAQ. V gives up 0 bases and J gives up 13 bases, and the segment between their germline ends measures 12 bases. The sample belongs to a study of immune characteristics of hereditary and idiopathic chronic pancreatitis. For context, the study as a whole: The study examined local immune cells and TCRbeta repertoires in the pancreas in hereditary and idiopathic chronic pancreatitis, using control pancreases from organ donors for comparison. In total, 4 or 5 control pancreases, 7 or 8 hereditary chronic pancreatitis pancreases and roughly six idiopathic chronic pancreatitis pancreases underwent TCRbeta sequencing. The gDNA-based approach was selected because the approach required minimal in vitro experimental manipulation of T cells infiltrating the pancreas. What the work shows at the level of the full study, not this receptor alone: Chronic pancreatitis caused by alcohol use was not included in the study. Numbers of productive TCR rearrangements correlated positively with disease severity scores among roughly 13 chronic pancreatitis patients. Vbeta-Jbeta gene family usage, including TRBV10, TRBV19, TRBV23 and TRBV5, differed between hereditary and idiopathic chronic pancreatitis. Because patient tissue could only be obtained at the time of TPIAT, differences in disease duration may have influenced the immune findings. Significantly increased TCRbeta repertoire diversity and reduced clonality were observed in both chronic pancreatitis groups relative to controls.

Pancreas tissue with chronic pancreatitis was obtained from patients having total pancreatectomy with islet autotransplantation (TPIAT). The chronic pancreatitis patients who were included had no known history of diabetes. Genomic DNA was extracted directly from bulk pancreas tissue, without T cell sorting, for TCRbeta sequencing. Pancreas tissues from patients and organ donors were collected consecutively at two US centers. Library method: the immunoSEQ multiplex PCR assay. From pancreatic genomic DNA, the TCRbeta CDR3 region along with adjacent sequences was amplified and then sequenced. Turning to the authors' computational methods: Repertoire diversity was assessed as a mean normalized Shannon-Wiener index, together with productive clonality and counts of productive rearrangements. The nonparametric Mann-Whitney U test was used to compare repertoire metrics between the control and chronic pancreatitis groups. CDR3beta sequences with identical amino acid composition and length across subjects were defined as shared clonotypes. Here the immuneACCESS table is served through TCRdb, limited to in-frame sequences with V and J called. Missing clones are a known gap in these copies; in checked studies unresolved V genes cover under half, and the rest lacks a known reason. From that table come the V and J calls and clone size; the DNA was used to work out D and trimming. For this sample the table gives about 6,000 clones, of which roughly 74% were detected only once. 7.3% of the sample lies in the top ten.

The chain employs TRBV7-9 and TRBJ1-4, with an unclear D gene assignment. The TCR sequence derives from a human donor with chronic pancreatitis. Sequencing input: pancreas tissue with hereditary chronic pancreatitis. The CDR3: CASSLAYREGLFF. At the DNA level, the sequence is TGTGCCAGCAGCTTAGCGTACCGGGAGGGACTGTTTTTT.